One sample yielded the 25 T cell receptor beta chains listed below, sequenced in a study of CXCR3-negative and CXCR3-positive naive CD8 T cells. Broader study findings: CXCR3-positive naive cells carried more hydrophobic TRB CDR3s than CXCR3-negative ones.

The libraries of TRB cDNA were constructed through 5' RACE using UMI labels. TCRdb processed the 5' RACE reads again and assigns one entry to each CDR3 protein, with no DNA. The sample has about 140,000 distinct CDR3 sequences, and its top ten clones hold approximately 0.4%. These receptors have no identified antigens. The sample comprised naive CXCR3+ CD8+ T cells from blood. Subset described: CD45RO-CCR7+CD27+CD95- naive CD8+ T cells expressing CXCR3 (TNR3+). The source of these receptors is a human donor in good health. Some clones in this sample may be carry-over from other donors' samples.

The chain links TRBV28 to TRBJ2-3; without DNA, the TCRdb call of TRBD1 cannot be checked. This CDR3 region has 16 residues. Germline V gene sequence: CDR1 MDHEN, CDR2 SYDVKM. The CDR3 loop is CASSSETVILGDTQYF. Full variable domain (missing parts from reference TRBV28 and TRBJ2-3): DVKVTQSSRYLVKRTGEKVFLECVQDMDHENMFWYRQDPGLGLRLIYFSYDVKMKEKGDIPEGYSVSREKKERFSLILESASTNQTSMYLCASSSETVILGDTQYFGPGTRLTVL.

The chain joins TRBV7-2 to TRBJ2-1. This CDR3 comprises 12 residues. Germline loops: CDR1 SGHTA, CDR2 FQGNSA. CDR3 sequence: CASSFYYNEQFF.

The chain carries TRBV12-3 or TRBV12-4 and TRBJ2-5; without DNA, the TCRdb call of TRBD2 cannot be checked. The CDR3 has 15 amino acids. This chain's CDR3 is CASSRLAGTKTGQYF.

The chain combines TRBV6-5 with TRBJ2-7; TCRdb calls TRBD1, which cannot be checked without DNA. The CDR3 extends over 17 amino acids. CDR1 and CDR2 from the germline V gene are MNHEY and SVGAGI. CDR3 sequence reads: CASSYSSGRWGAYEQYF.

The rearrangement joins TRBV29-1 to TRBJ2-7. Germline V gene lookup returns CDR1 SQVTM and CDR2 ANQGSEA. The CDR3 has 11 amino acids. CDR3 loop: CSVVITAEQYF.

The V and J genes are TRBV28 and TRBJ2-3. Germline assignment: CDR1 MDHEN and CDR2 SYDVKM. This CDR3 is built from 15 residues. CDR3 protein: CASSSYYETTDTRYF.

The gene calls are TRBV25-1 and TRBJ2-1. The germline CDR1 and CDR2 sequences are MGHDK and SYGVNS. CDR3 length equals 12 residues. This chain's CDR3 is CASARGYNEQFF. Together with reference TRBV25-1 and TRBJ2-1, the CDR3 gives the full variable domain: EADIYQTPRYLVIGTGKKITLECSQTMGHDKMYWYQQDPGMELHLIHYSYGVNSTEKGDLSSESTVSRIRTEHFPLTLESARPSHTSQYLCASARGYNEQFFGPGTRLTVL.

The rearrangement joins TRBV20-1 to TRBJ2-1; TCRdb picks TRBD2, but there is no DNA to check that call. The CDR3 is 11 amino acids. Germline values: CDR1 DFQATT, CDR2 SNEGSKA (reference sequence). This CDR3 is CGGLAGNEQFF.

The gene calls are TRBV7-9 and TRBJ2-7. The CDR3 has 14 amino acids. CDR1 is SEHNR, CDR2 FQNEAQ, per germline (reference sequence). The CDR3 loop reads CASSLAGESYEQYF.

The chain employs TRBV12-3 or TRBV12-4 and TRBJ2-7; the TCRdb D gene call, TRBD1, has no DNA to confirm it. The CDR3 consists of 15 residues. CDR3 sequence: CASSKQGASTYEQYF.

V usage is TRBV14 and J usage is TRBJ2-3; as DNA is missing, the TRBD1 call by TCRdb cannot be tested. CDR3 size: 15 residues. Germline loops: CDR1 SGHDN, CDR2 FVKESK. The CDR3 reads CASSQEDRGYGTQYF.

The V and J genes are TRBV5-1 and TRBJ1-2; TCRdb outputs TRBD1, but without DNA this stays unchecked. The CDR3 consists of 14 residues. Per germline, CDR1 SGHRS and CDR2 YFSETQ. The CDR3 loop is CASSPGTGDYGYTF. The whole variable domain, filled in from reference TRBV5-1 and TRBJ1-2, reads KAGVTQTPRYLIKTRGQQVTLSCSPISGHRSVSWYQQTPGQGLQFLFEYFSETQRNKGNFPGRFSGRQFSNSRSEMNVSTLELGDSALYLCASSPGTGDYGYTFGSGTRLTVV.

The rearrangement links TRBV3-1 to TRBJ2-7; the D call from TCRdb, TRBD1, cannot be confirmed without DNA. Germline values: CDR1 LGHDT, CDR2 YNNKEL (reference sequence). The CDR3 sequence is 15 residues long. CDR3 loop: CASSPGTGVAYEQYF.

The J gene is TRBJ2-1, the V gene TRBV7-9; TCRdb proposes TRBD1, but this gene call is untestable without DNA. Germline assignment: CDR1 SEHNR and CDR2 FQNEAQ (reference sequence). This CDR3 is 18 amino acids long. The CDR3 sequence is CASSQNYHRVGSYNEQFF.

The chain employs TRBV21-1 and TRBJ1-1. TRBV21-1 is listed as a pseudogene. This CDR3 is built from 14 residues. This CDR3 reads CASSQTAGNTEAFF.

The rearrangement links TRBV6-5 to TRBJ2-3; TCRdb calls TRBD1, which cannot be checked without DNA. CDR1 is MNHEY and CDR2 is SVGAGI in the germline V gene. The CDR3 is made up of 14 amino acids. Here the CDR3 reads CASSDGTWGDTQYF.

The chain has TRBV19 and TRBJ1-5; the TCRdb call, TRBD1, lacks DNA for checking. The V gene's germline CDR1 is LNHDA and CDR2 SQIVND (reference sequence). CDR3 length equals 14 residues. CDR3 region: CASSTTGDWQPQHF.

The V and J genes are TRBV6-4 and TRBJ2-2. CDR3 length: 12 residues. From germline, CDR1 is MRHNA and CDR2 SNTAGT. Here the CDR3 reads CASRGEAGELFF.

The rearrangement joins TRBV7-2 to TRBJ2-7; TCRdb's D call, TRBD2, is unchecked because there is no DNA. The CDR3 sequence is 16 residues long. The V gene's germline CDR1 is SGHTA and CDR2 FQGNSA. The CDR3 is CASSLGSSGMVYEQYF.

The CDR3 loop is CSARASSGNTIYF. The chain uses TRBV20-1 and TRBJ1-3. CDR3 size: 13 residues. The germline CDR1 and CDR2 sequences are DFQATT and SNEGSKA (reference sequence).

This chain connects TRBV29-1 to TRBJ2-3. CDR3 length: 12 residues. Germline assignment: CDR1 SQVTM and CDR2 ANQGSEA. Here the CDR3 reads CSSKVSTDTQYF.

This rearrangement joins TRBV12-5 to TRBJ1-6. The CDR3 is made up of 14 amino acids. Germline V gene sequence: CDR1 LGHNT, CDR2 FRNRAP. The CDR3 region is CASAVEGFASPLHF.

V is TRBV3-1 and J is TRBJ2-7. Germline V lookup: CDR1 LGHDT, CDR2 YNNKEL (reference sequence). This CDR3 contains 14 residues. The CDR3 region is CASSSRMLLHEQYF.

The V and J genes are TRBV28 and TRBJ2-1; TCRdb picks TRBD1, but there is no DNA to check that call. The CDR3 is 12 amino acids. Per germline, CDR1 MDHEN and CDR2 SYDVKM. The CDR3 region is CASNDRGYEQFF.

The J gene is TRBJ2-1, the V gene TRBV20-1; TCRdb picks TRBD2, but there is no DNA to check that call. Germline-derived CDR1 and CDR2 are DFQATT and SNEGSKA (reference sequence). This CDR3 spans 15 amino acids. CDR3 protein: CSAKSIRDYYNEQFF.